The entry below gives a single T cell receptor (beta chain) sequence along with its context. Trimming stripped 1 base from V and 5 bases from J, with 18 bases between. Germline lookup yields CDR1 SGHRS and CDR2 YFSETQ. This CDR3 contains 16 residues. The age range of participants was about 18 to 90 years, with residence in approximately 25 US areas. This entry belongs to a study of blood T cell repertoires in COVID-19. About the research overall: Samples of COVID-19 (acute and convalescent) were obtained from the United States, Italy and Spain. The analysed material was cDNA or gDNA that came from T cells, B-cell-depleted T cells, or PBMCs.

Method: immunoSEQ multiplex PCR; TCRdb's copy keeps in-frame clones and lacks some. The sample has some 530,000 clones, around nine tenths seen once. Specimen: PBMCs or T cells enriched from blood (not recorded which). V is TRBV5-1 and J is TRBJ2-5, with D possibly TRBD2 on 6 matching bases. This sequence was found in a woman aged 60-75 years who had recovered from COVID-19. CDR3 nucleotides: TGCGCCAGCAGCTTGAGTCGGGGGTTGGAAGGGGAGACCCAGTACTTC. Protein sequence: CASSLSRGLEGETQYF.